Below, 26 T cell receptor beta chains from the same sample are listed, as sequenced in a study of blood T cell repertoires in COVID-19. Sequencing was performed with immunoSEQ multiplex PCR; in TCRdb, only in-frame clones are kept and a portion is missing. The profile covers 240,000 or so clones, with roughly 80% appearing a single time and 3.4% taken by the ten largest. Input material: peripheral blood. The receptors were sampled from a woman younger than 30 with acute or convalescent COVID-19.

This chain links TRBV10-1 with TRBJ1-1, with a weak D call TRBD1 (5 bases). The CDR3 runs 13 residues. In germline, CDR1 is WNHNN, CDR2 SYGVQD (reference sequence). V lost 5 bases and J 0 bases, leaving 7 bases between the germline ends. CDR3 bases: TGCGCCAGCAGTAGGGACTTGAACACTGAAGCTTTCTTT. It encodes CASSRDLNTEAFF.

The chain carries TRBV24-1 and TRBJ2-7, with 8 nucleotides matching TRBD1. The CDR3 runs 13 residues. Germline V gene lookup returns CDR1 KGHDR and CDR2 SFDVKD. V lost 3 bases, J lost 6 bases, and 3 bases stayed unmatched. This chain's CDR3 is CATSDPDRAEQYF. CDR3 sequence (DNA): TGTGCCACCAGTGATCCGGACAGGGCCGAGCAGTACTTC.

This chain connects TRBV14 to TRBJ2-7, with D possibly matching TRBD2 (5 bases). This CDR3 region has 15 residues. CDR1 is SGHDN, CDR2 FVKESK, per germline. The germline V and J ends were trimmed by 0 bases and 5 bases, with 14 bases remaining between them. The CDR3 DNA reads TGTGCCAGCAGCCAAGAACGAGGGTTTACCCACGAGCAGTACTTC. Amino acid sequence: CASSQERGFTHEQYF.

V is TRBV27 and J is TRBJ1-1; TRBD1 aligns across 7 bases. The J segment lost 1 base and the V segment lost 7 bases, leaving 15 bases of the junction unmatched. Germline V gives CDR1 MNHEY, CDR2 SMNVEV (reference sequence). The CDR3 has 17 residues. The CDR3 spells CASIGQAGFLENTEAFF. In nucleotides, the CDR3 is TGTGCCAGCATCGGACAGGCCGGATTTTTAGAGAACACTGAAGCTTTCTTT.

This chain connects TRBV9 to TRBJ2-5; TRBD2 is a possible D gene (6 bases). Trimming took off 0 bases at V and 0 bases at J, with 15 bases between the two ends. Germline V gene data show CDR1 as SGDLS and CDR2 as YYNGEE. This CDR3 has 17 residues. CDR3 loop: CASSVAGGSKYQETQYF. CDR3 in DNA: TGTGCCAGCAGCGTAGCTGGAGGGTCGAAGTACCAAGAGACCCAGTACTTC.

The CDR3 reads CASRYSVQENQPQHF. CDR3 nucleotide sequence: TGTGCCAGCAGATACAGTGTTCAGGAAAATCAGCCCCAGCATTTT. The J gene is TRBJ1-5, the V gene TRBV28, with D unresolved. The CDR3 consists of 15 residues. The V gene lost 6 bases and the J gene lost 4 bases, with 16 bases spanning the gap. The germline gives CDR1 MDHEN, CDR2 SYDVKM.

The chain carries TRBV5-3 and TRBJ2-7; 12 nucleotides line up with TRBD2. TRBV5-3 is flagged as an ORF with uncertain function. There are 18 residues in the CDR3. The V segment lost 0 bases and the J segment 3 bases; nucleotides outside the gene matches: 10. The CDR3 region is CARSLGPGLAGLGYEQYF. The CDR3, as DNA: TGTGCCAGAAGCTTGGGACCCGGACTAGCGGGATTGGGCTACGAGCAGTACTTC.

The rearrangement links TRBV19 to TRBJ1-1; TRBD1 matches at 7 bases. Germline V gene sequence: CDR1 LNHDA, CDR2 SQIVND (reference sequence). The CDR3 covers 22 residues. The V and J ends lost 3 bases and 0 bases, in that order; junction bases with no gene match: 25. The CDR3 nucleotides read TGTGCCAGTAGTATGAGGGTCCCAGACAGGGTTTCTACCACGGAAATGAACACTGAAGCTTTCTTT. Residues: CASSMRVPDRVSTTEMNTEAFF.

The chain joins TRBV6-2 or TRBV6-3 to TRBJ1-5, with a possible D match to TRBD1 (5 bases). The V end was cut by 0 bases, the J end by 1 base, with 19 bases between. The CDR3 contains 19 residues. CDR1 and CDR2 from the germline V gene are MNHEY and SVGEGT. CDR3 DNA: TGTGCCAGCAGTTACTCGGGGGGTCAAGGGTTTTGGAGCAATCAGCCCCAGCATTTT. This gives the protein CASSYSGGQGFWSNQPQHF.

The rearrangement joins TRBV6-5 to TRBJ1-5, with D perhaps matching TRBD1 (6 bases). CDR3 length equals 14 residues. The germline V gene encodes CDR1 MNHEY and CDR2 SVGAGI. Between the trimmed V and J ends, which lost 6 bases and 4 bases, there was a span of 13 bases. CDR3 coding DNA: TGTGCCAGCAGGGGGGCATGGGATAATCAGCCCCAGCATTTT. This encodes CASRGAWDNQPQHF.

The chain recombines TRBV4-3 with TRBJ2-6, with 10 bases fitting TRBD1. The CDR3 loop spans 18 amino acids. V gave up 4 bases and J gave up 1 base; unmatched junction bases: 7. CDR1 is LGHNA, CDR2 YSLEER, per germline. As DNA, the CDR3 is TGCGCCAGCAGCCGGTCCGGGACAGGGGAATCTGGGGCCAACGTCCTGACTTTC. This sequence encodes CASSRSGTGESGANVLTF.

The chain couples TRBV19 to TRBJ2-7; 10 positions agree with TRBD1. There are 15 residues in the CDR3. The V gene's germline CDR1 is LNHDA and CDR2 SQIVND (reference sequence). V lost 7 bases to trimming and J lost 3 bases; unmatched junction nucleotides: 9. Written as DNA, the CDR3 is TGTGCCAGTACCACGGGGGACAGGGGAATCTACGAGCAGTACTTC. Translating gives CASTTGDRGIYEQYF.

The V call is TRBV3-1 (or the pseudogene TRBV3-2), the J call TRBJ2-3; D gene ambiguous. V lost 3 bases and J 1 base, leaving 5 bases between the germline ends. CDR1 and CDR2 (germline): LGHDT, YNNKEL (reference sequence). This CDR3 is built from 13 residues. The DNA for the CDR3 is TGTGCCAGCAGCCAGTCCGGCACAGATACGCAGTATTTT. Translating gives CASSQSGTDTQYF.

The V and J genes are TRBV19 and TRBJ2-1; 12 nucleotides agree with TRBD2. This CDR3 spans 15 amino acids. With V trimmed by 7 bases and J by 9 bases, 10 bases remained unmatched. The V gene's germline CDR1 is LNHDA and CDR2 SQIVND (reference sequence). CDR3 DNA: TGTGCCAGTACCCCGACTAGCGGGAGTACGGCTGAGCAGTTCTTC. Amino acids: CASTPTSGSTAEQFF. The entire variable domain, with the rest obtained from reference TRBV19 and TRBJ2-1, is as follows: DGGITQSPKYLFRKEGQNVTLSCEQNLNHDAMYWYRQDPGQGLRLIYYSQIVNDFQKGDIAEGYSVSREKKESFPLTVTSAQKNPTAFYLCASTPTSGSTAEQFFGPGTRLTVL.

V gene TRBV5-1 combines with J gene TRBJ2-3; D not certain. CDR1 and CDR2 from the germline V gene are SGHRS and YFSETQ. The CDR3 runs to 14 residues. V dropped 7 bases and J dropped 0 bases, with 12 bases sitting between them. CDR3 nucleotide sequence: TGCGCCAGCTCTATGCCCCCTAGCACAGATACGCAGTATTTT. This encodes CASSMPPSTDTQYF.

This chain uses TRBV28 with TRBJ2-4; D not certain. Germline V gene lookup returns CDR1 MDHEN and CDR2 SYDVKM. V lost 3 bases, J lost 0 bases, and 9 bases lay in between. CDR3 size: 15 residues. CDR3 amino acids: CASSFLAVAKNIQYF. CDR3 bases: TGTGCCAGCAGTTTCTTAGCAGTAGCCAAAAACATTCAGTACTTC.

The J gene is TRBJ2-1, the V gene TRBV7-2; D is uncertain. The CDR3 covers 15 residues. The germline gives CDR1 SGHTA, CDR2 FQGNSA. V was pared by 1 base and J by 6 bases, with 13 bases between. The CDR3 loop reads CASSLVAAPGNEQFF. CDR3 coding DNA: TGTGCCAGCAGCTTAGTTGCGGCTCCTGGCAATGAGCAGTTCTTC.

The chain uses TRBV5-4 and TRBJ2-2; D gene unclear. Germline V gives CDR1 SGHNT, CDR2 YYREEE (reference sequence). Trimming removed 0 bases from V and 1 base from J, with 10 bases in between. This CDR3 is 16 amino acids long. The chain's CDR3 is CASSLGPSGNTGELFF. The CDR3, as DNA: TGTGCCAGCAGCTTGGGACCTTCGGGGAACACCGGGGAGCTGTTTTTT. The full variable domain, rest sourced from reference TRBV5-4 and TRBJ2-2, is ETGVTQSPTHLIKTRGQQVTLRCSSQSGHNTVSWYQQALGQGPQFIFQYYREEENGRGNFPPRFSGLQFPNYSSELNVNALELDDSALYLCASSLGPSGNTGELFFGEGSRLTVL.

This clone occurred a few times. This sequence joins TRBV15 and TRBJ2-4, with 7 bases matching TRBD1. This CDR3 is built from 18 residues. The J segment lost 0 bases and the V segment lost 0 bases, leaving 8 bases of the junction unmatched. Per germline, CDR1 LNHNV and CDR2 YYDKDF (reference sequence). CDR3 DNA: TGTGCCACCAGCAGAGACCGGGACAGTCCCCTAGCCAAAAACATTCAGTACTTC. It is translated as CATSRDRDSPLAKNIQYF.

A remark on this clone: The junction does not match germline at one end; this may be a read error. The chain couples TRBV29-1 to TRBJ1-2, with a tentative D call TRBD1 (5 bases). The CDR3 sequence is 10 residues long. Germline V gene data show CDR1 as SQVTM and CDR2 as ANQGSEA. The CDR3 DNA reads TGCAGCGTTGATGAGGACATCGGATGCTTC. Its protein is CSVDEDIGCF.

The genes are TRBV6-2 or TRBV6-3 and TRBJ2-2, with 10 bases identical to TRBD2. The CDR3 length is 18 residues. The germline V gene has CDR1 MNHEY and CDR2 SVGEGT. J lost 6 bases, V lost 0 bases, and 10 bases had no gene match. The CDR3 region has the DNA TGTGCCAGCAGTTACTCCGGGGGGCTAGCGGGGGCAGCCGGGGAGCTGTTTTTT. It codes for CASSYSGGLAGAAGELFF.

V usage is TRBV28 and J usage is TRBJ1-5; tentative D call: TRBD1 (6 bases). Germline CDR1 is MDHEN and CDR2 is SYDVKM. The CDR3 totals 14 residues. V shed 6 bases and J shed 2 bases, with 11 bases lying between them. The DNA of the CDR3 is TGTGCCAGCAGCCCCGCAGGGGGCAATCAGCCCCAGCATTTT. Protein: CASSPAGGNQPQHF.

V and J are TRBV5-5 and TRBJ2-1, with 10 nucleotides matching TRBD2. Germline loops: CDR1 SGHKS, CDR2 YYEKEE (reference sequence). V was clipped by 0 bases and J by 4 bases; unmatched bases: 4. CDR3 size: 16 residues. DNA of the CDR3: TGTGCCAGCAGCTTGGCCGGACTAGCGGAATACAATGAGCAGTTCTTC. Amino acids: CASSLAGLAEYNEQFF. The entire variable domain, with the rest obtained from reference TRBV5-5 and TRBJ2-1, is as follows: DAGVTQSPTHLIKTRGQQVTLRCSPISGHKSVSWYQQVLGQGPQFIFQYYEKEERGRGNFPDRFSARQFPNYSSELNVNALLLGDSALYLCASSLAGLAEYNEQFFGPGTRLTVL.

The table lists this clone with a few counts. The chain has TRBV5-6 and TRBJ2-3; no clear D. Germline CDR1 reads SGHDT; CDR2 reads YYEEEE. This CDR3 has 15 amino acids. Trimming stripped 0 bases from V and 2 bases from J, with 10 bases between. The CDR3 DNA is TGTGCCAGCAGCTTGGTTGAGTTCTACACAGATACGCAGTATTTT. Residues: CASSLVEFYTDTQYF.

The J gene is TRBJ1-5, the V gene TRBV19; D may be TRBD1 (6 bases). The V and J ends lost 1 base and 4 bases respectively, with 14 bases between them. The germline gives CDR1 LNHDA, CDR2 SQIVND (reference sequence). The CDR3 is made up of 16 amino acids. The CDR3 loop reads CASSIGGYRANQPQHF. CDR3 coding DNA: TGTGCCAGTAGTATAGGGGGTTACAGGGCGAATCAGCCCCAGCATTTT.

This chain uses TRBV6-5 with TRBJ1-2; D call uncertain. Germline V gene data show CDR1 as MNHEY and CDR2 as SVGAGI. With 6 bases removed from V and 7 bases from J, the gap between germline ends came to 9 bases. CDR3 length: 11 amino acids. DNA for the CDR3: TGTGCCAGCAGGCAAGGAGGTGGCTACACCTTC. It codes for CASRQGGGYTF.